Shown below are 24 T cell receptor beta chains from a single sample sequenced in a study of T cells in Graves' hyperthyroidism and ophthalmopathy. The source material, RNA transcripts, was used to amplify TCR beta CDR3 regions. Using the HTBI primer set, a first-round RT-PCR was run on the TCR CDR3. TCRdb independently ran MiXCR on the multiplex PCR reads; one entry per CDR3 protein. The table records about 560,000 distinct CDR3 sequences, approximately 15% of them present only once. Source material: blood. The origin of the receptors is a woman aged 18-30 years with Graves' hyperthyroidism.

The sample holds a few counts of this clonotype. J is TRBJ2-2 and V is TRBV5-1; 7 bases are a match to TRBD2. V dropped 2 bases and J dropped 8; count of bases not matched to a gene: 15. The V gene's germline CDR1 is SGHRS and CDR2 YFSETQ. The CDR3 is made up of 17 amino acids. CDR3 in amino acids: CASSFGTAGNQIGELFF. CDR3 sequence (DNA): TGCGCCAGCAGCTTCGGTACAGCGGGAAACCAAATTGGGGAGCTGTTTTTT.

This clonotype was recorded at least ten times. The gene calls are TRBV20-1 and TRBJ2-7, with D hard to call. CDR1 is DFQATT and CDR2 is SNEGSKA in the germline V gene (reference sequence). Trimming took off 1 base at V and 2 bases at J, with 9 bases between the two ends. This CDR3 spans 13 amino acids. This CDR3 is CSARVPGTYEQYF. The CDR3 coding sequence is TGCAGTGCTAGAGTTCCAGGTACCTACGAGCAGTACTTC.

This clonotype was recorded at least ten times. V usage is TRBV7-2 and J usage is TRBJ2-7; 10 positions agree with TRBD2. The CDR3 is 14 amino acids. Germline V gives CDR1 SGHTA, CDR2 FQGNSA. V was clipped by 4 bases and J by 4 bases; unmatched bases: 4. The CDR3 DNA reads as TGTGCCAGCAGCTCAGCGGGGGGGATTTACGAGCAGTACTTC. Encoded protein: CASSSAGGIYEQYF. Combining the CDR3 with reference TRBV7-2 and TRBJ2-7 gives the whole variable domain GAGVSQSPSNKVTEKGKDVELRCDPISGHTALYWYRQSLGQGLEFLIYFQGNSAPDKSGLPSDRFSAERTGGSVSTLTIQRTQQEDSAVYLCASSSAGGIYEQYFGPGTRLTVT.

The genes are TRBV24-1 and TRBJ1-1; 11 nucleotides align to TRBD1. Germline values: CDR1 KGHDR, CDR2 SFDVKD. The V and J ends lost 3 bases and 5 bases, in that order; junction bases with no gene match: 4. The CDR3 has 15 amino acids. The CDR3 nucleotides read TGTGCCACCAGTGATCACCGGGACAGGGGGACTGAAGCTTTCTTT. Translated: CATSDHRDRGTEAFF.

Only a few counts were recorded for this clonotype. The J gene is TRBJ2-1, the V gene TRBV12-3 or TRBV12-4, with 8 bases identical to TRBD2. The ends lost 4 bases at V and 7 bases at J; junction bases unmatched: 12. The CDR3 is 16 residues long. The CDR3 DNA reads TGTGCCAGCAGTTCTATTCGCGGGGGGCCTTATAATGAGCAGTTCTTC. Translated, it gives CASSSIRGGPYNEQFF.

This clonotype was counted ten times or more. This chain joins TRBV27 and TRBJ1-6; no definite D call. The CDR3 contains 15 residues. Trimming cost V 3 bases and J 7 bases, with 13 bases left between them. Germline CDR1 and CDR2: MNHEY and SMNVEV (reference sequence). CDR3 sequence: CASSFGTTRNSPLHF. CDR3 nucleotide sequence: TGTGCCAGCAGTTTCGGAACCACGAGGAATTCACCCCTCCACTTT.

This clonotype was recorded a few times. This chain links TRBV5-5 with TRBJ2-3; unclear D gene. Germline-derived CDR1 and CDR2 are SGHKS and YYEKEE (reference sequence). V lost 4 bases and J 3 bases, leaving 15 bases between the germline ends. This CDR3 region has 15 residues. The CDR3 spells CASSVYRSRTDTQYF. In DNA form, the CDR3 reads TGTGCCAGCAGCGTATACCGTTCCCGGACAGATACGCAGTATTTT.

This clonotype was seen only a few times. This chain's CDR3 is CASSVVGGSTDTQYF. For the CDR3, the DNA is TGTGCCAGCAGCGTAGTTGGCGGCTCCACAGATACGCAGTATTTT. The chain has TRBV9 and TRBJ2-3; D ambiguous. V gave up 0 bases and J gave up 2 bases, with 10 bases separating them. CDR3 length: 15 residues. Per germline, CDR1 SGDLS and CDR2 YYNGEE. The variable domain in full, with the rest retrieved from reference TRBV9 and TRBJ2-3, is DSGVTQTPKHLITATGQRVTLRCSPRSGDLSVYWYQQSLDQGLQFLIQYYNGEERAKGNILERFSAQQFPDLHSELNLSSLELGDSALYFCASSVVGGSTDTQYFGPGTRLTVL.

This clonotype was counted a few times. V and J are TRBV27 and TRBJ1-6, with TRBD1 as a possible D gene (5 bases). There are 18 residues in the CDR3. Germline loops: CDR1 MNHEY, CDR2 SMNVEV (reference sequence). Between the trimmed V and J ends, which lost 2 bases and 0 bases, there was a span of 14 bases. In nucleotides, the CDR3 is TGTGCCAGCAGTTTAAATCCGGGGGGAAGCTCCTATAATTCACCCCTCCACTTT. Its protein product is CASSLNPGGSSYNSPLHF.

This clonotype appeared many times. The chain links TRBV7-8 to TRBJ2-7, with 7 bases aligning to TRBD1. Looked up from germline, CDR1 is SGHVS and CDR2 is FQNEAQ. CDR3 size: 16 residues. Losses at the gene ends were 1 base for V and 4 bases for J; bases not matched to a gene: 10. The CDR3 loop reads CASSLDLGQEPYEQYF. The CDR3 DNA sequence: TGTGCCAGCAGCTTAGATCTCGGACAGGAACCGTACGAGCAGTACTTC.

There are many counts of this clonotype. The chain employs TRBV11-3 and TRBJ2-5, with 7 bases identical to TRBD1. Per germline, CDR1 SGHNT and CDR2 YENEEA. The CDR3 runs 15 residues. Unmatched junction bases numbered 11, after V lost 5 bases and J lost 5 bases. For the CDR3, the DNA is TGTGCCAGCAGCCCCGACAGGGCGAGTTGGGAGACCCAGTACTTC. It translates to CASSPDRASWETQYF. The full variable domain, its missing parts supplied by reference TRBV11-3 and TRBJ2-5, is EAGVVQSPRYKIIEKKQPVAFWCNPISGHNTLYWYLQNLGQGPELLIRYENEEAVDDSQLPKDRFSAERLKGVDSTLKIQPAELGDSAVYLCASSPDRASWETQYFGPGTRLLVL.

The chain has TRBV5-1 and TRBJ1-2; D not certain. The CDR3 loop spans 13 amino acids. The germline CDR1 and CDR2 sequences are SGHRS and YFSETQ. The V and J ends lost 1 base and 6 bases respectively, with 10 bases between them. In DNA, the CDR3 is TGCGCCAGCAGCTTGCGGTCAGTTGATGGCTACACCTTC. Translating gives CASSLRSVDGYTF.

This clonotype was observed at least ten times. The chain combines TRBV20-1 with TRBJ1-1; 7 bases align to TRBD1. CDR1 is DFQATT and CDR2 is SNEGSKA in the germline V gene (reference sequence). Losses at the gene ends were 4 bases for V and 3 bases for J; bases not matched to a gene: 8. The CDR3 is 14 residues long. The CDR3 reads CSAKGQKGDTEAFF. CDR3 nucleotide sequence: TGCAGTGCTAAGGGACAGAAGGGGGACACTGAAGCTTTCTTT.

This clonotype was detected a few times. CDR3 region: CAIRDLNSGNTIYF. The CDR3, as DNA: TGTGCCATCAGAGACCTCAACTCTGGAAACACCATATATTTT. The chain combines TRBV10-3 with TRBJ1-3; D is ambiguous. Trimming shortened V by 6 bases and J by 0 bases, and 9 bases separated the two germline ends. CDR1 ENHRY and CDR2 SYGVKD come from the germline V gene. This CDR3 contains 14 residues.

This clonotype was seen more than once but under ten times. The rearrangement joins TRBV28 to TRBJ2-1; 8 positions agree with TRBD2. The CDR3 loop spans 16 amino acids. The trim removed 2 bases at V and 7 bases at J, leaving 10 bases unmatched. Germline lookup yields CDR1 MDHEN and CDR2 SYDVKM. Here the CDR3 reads CASSLARSSGMNEQFF. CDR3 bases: TGTGCCAGCAGTTTAGCCCGGAGTAGCGGGATGAATGAGCAGTTCTTC.

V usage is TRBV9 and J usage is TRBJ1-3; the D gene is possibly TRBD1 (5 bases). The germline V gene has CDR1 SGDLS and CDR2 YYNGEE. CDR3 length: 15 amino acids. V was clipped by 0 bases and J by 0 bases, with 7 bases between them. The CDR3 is CASSVEGLSGNTIYF. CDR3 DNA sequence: TGTGCCAGCAGCGTAGAGGGACTCTCTGGAAACACCATATATTTT. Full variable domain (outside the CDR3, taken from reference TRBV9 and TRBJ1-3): DSGVTQTPKHLITATGQRVTLRCSPRSGDLSVYWYQQSLDQGLQFLIQYYNGEERAKGNILERFSAQQFPDLHSELNLSSLELGDSALYFCASSVEGLSGNTIYFGEGSWLTVV.

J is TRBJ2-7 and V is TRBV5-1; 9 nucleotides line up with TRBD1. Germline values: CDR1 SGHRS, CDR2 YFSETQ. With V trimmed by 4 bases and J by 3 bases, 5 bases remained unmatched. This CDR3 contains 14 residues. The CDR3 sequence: CASSRTGENYEQYF. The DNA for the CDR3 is TGCGCCAGCAGCCGGACAGGGGAAAACTACGAGCAGTACTTC.

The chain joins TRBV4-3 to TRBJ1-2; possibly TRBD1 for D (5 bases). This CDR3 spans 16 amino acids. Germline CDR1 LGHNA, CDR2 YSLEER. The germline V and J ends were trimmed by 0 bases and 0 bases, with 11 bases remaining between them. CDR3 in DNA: TGCGCCAGCAGCCAAGATGACACAGGCCCTAACTATGGCTACACCTTC. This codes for CASSQDDTGPNYGYTF.

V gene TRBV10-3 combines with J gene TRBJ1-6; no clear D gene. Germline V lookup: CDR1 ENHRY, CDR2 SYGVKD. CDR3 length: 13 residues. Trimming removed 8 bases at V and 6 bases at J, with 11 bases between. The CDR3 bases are TGTGCCATCGGGCCGGTCTCTAATTCACCCCTCCACTTT. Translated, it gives CAIGPVSNSPLHF.

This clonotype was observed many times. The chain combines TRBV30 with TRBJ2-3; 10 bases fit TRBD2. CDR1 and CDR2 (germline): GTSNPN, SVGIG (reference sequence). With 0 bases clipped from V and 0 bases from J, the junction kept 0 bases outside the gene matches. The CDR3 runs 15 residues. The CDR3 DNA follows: TGTGCCTGGAGTGTACTAGCGGGGAGCACAGATACGCAGTATTTT. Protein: CAWSVLAGSTDTQYF.

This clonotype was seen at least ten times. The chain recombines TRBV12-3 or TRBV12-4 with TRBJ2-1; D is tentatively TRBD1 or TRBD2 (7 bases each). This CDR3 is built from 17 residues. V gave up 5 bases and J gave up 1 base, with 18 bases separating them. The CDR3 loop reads CASSPPTGRESYNEQFF. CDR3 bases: TGTGCCAGCAGTCCGCCGACAGGGAGGGAGTCCTACAATGAGCAGTTCTTC.

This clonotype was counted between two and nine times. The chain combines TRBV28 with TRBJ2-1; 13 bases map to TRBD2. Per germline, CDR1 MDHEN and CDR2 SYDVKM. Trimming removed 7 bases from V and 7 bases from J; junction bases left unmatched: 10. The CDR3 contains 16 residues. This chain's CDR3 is CASTPTSGRAGNEQFF. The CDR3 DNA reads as TGTGCCAGCACTCCAACTAGCGGGAGGGCCGGGAATGAGCAGTTCTTC.

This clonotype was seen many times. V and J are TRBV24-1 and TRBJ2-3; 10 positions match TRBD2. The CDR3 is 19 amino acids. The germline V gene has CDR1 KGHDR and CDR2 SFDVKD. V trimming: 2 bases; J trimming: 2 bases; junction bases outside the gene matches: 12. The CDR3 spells CATSDSLAGGHHNTDTQYF. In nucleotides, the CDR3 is TGTGCCACCAGTGATTCTTTAGCGGGGGGCCACCATAACACAGATACGCAGTATTTT.

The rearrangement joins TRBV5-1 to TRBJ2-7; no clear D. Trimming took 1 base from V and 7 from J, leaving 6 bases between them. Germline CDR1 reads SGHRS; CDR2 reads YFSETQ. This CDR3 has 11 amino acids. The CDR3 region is CASSLMGEQYF. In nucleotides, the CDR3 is TGCGCCAGCAGCTTGATGGGTGAGCAGTACTTC.